One sample yielded the 11 T cell receptor beta chains listed below, sequenced in a study of identical twins. TCRdb re-analysed the 5' RACE reads in MiXCR, keeping a single row per CDR3 protein. The table lists about 570,000 distinct CDR3 sequences, more than 9% of them singletons. A further study also used this sample, focusing on yellow fever vaccine responses in identical twins.

The sample consisted of PBMCs. These receptors were collected from a woman aged 18-35 years in good health.

Ten or more counts support this clonotype. This chain joins TRBV7-8 and TRBJ1-2; tentative D call: TRBD1 (5 bases). Germline lookup yields CDR1 SGHVS and CDR2 FQNEAQ. The V end lost 1 base, the J end lost 7 bases, and 16 bases lay between the germline ends. The CDR3 consists of 15 residues. The CDR3 bases are TGTGCCAGCAGCTTAGGAACAGTCAGGGAAGGTGGCTACACCTTC. Protein sequence: CASSLGTVREGGYTF.

This clonotype was detected ten times or more. The chain employs TRBV12-3 or TRBV12-4 and TRBJ1-1; the D gene is possibly TRBD1 (6 bases). The V end lost 5 bases, the J end lost 2 bases, and 12 bases lay between the germline ends. The CDR3 consists of 14 residues. The CDR3 sequence is CASSIKGGNTEAFF. CDR3 in DNA: TGTGCCAGCAGTATCAAAGGGGGTAACACTGAAGCTTTCTTT.

This clonotype occurred a few times. The chain has TRBV7-2 and TRBJ2-1; D gene unclear. V lost 2 bases, J lost 0 bases, and 8 bases lay in between. Germline CDR1 reads SGHTA; CDR2 reads FQGNSA. The CDR3 has 15 residues. The CDR3 region has the DNA TGTGCCAGCAGCTTAAACCATGGCTCCTACAATGAGCAGTTCTTC. Amino acid sequence: CASSLNHGSYNEQFF.

This clonotype was counted ten times or more. The chain couples TRBV12-3 or TRBV12-4 to TRBJ2-1, with a weak D call TRBD2 (6 bases). The CDR3 totals 15 residues. The germline V and J ends were trimmed by 6 bases and 0 bases, with 12 bases remaining between them. In DNA form, the CDR3 reads TGTGCCAGCAGGCAAATAGCGGTCTCCTACAATGAGCAGTTCTTC. It encodes CASRQIAVSYNEQFF.

This clonotype was counted between two and nine times. The chain employs TRBV20-1 and TRBJ1-4, with 7 nucleotides matching TRBD1. Germline loops: CDR1 DFQATT, CDR2 SNEGSKA (reference sequence). The CDR3 loop spans 13 amino acids. Unmatched junction bases numbered 8, after V lost 6 bases and J lost 7 bases. The CDR3 reads CSAPTGISEKLFF. CDR3 bases: TGCAGTGCACCGACAGGGATTAGTGAAAAACTGTTTTTT.

This clonotype was found many times. CDR3 bases: TGTGCCAGCAGCTCCTTTAGGGGGGGGGATGGGAATGAGCAGTTCTTC. Its translation: CASSSFRGGDGNEQFF. The chain is built from TRBV7-3 and TRBJ2-1, with TRBD2 as a possible D gene (7 bases). With 4 bases removed from V and 7 bases from J, the gap between germline ends came to 20 bases. Germline V lookup: CDR1 SGHTA, CDR2 FQGTGA. There are 16 residues in the CDR3.

The chain uses TRBV28 and TRBJ2-2; D possibly uses TRBD1 or TRBD2 (5 bases each). This CDR3 region has 17 residues. V was pared by 4 bases and J by 3 bases, with 18 bases between. Germline CDR1 reads MDHEN; CDR2 reads SYDVKM. The CDR3 sequence: CASSSTKPLGDTGELFF. The CDR3 DNA reads TGTGCCAGCAGTTCCACAAAGCCACTGGGGGACACCGGGGAGCTGTTTTTT.

The chain couples TRBV6-2 or TRBV6-3 to TRBJ2-1; D uncertain. With 4 bases removed from V and 6 bases from J, the gap between germline ends came to 10 bases. Germline V gene sequence: CDR1 MNHEY, CDR2 SVGEGT. The length of the CDR3 is 13 residues. This CDR3 reads CASSFWDGNEQFF. DNA of the CDR3: TGTGCCAGCAGTTTCTGGGATGGCAATGAGCAGTTCTTC.

This clonotype was counted between two and nine times. The chain links TRBV5-1 to TRBJ2-2; no reliable D call. CDR1 and CDR2 (germline): SGHRS, YFSETQ. V was cut by 0 bases and J by 5 bases, with 11 bases left in between. This CDR3 region has 15 residues. The CDR3 sequence is CASSLAQGSTGELFF. CDR3 in DNA: TGCGCCAGCAGCTTGGCCCAAGGGTCGACCGGGGAGCTGTTTTTT.

This chain uses TRBV5-6 with TRBJ2-7; D possibly uses TRBD1 or TRBD2 (5 bases each). V was shortened by 0 bases and J by 3 bases, with 13 bases between the two germline ends. Germline lookup yields CDR1 SGHDT and CDR2 YYEEEE. The CDR3 length is 15 residues. The CDR3 DNA follows: TGTGCCAGCAGCTTGGCCGGAGGACAAGGCTACGAGCAGTACTTC. Its translation is CASSLAGGQGYEQYF.

This clonotype was seen repeatedly, ten times or more. This rearrangement joins TRBV6-2 or TRBV6-3 to TRBJ2-7; TRBD2 might be the D (6 bases). The germline V gene encodes CDR1 MNHEY and CDR2 SVGEGT. The CDR3 runs 14 residues. With 3 bases removed from V and 0 bases from J, the gap between germline ends came to 9 bases. CDR3 residues: CASSYGGISYEQYF. The CDR3 DNA sequence: TGTGCCAGCAGTTATGGCGGGATCTCCTACGAGCAGTACTTC.